A selection of T cell receptor beta chains follows, all from one sample in a study of cytomegalovirus exposure and HLA in healthy donors. Sequenced by immunoSEQ multiplex PCR; TCRdb stores in-frame clones only, minus some. The sample yields 150,000 to 200,000 clones, about 90% seen once. Sequencing was done on a sample of PBMCs. The source of these receptors is a woman in her late teens or twenties in good health and CMV-seropositive. CDR3s include the opening cysteine and the closing phenylalanine or tryptophan. D genes are given only for firm matches. A clone size is listed for some rows: how often the clone was seen (once, few, many), or a class if it is expanded.

>TRBD2|TRBJ2-7|TRBV19|.
TGTGCCAGTAGTGCCGACCGCAGGGCGCGGGGGGCCTACGAGCAGTACTTC
CASSADRRARGAYEQYF
>.|TRBJ2-3|TRBV27|.
TGTGCCAGCAGTTCCTTAGCAGGGCAAGTCACAGATACGCAGTATTTT
CASSSLAGQVTDTQYF
>TRBD2|TRBJ2-3|TRBV13|.
TGTGCCAGCAGCTTCGGACTAGCGGGAGGGATAGATACGCAGTATTTT
CASSFGLAGGIDTQYF
>.|TRBJ2-3|TRBV2|.
TGTGCCAGCAGTTCCCAGGGGTTGGAAGATACGCAGTATTTT
CASSSQGLEDTQYF
>TRBD1|TRBJ2-1|TRBV9|.
TGTGCCAGCAGCGGGGACAGCTCCTACAATGAGCAGTTCTTC
CASSGDSSYNEQFF
>TRBD2|TRBJ2-1|TRBV9|once
TGTGCCAGCAGAGCCGGGACTAGCGGAACCTACAATGAGCAGTTCTTC
CASRAGTSGTYNEQFF
>TRBD1|TRBJ2-7|TRBV7-2|.
TGTGCCAGCAGCACATCCTCGACAGGGTCCTACGAGCAGTACTTC
CASSTSSTGSYEQYF
>TRBD1|TRBJ1-5|TRBV2|.
TGTGCCAGCAGTGCAGGGGGCGGCAATCAGCCCCAGCATTTT
CASSAGGGNQPQHF
>.|TRBJ2-5|TRBV7-9|.
TGTGCCAGCAGCTTAGCGGGAGTGGTAGAGACCCAGTACTTC
CASSLAGVVETQYF
>TRBD2|TRBJ2-3|TRBV30|.
TGTGCCTGGAGCACTGGCGGGAGTGCGACAGATACGCAGTATTTT
CAWSTGGSATDTQYF
>TRBD1|TRBJ1-4|TRBV27|.
TGTGCCAGCAGTTTCACCGGGACAGGGGTCGGAAAACTGTTTTTT
CASSFTGTGVGKLFF
>.|TRBJ1-1|TRBV10-2|.
TGCGCCAGCAGTTCAGGGAGGTGGACTGAAGCTTTCTTT
CASSSGRWTEAFF
>.|TRBJ2-1|TRBV19|.
TGTGCCAGTAGTACAGGACTCTACAACAATGAGCAGTTCTTC
CASSTGLYNNEQFF
>.|TRBJ1-5|TRBV30|few
TGTGCCTGGAGTGTTCGAGACAATCAGCCCCAGCATTTT
CAWSVRDNQPQHF
>TRBD1|TRBJ2-7|TRBV27|.
TGTGCCAGCAGTCTCCAGGGGGTCTCCTACGAGCAGTACTTC
CASSLQGVSYEQYF
>TRBD2|TRBJ2-5|TRBV30|.
TGTGCCTGGAGATTAGCGGGAGGAGAAGAGACCCAGTACTTC
CAWRLAGGEETQYF
>.|TRBJ2-7|TRBV18|.
TGTGCCAGCTCACCACCCCGGGACAACTCCTACGAGCAGTACTTC
CASSPPRDNSYEQYF
>TRBD1|TRBJ2-5|TRBV28|.
TGTGCCAGCAGTTTCAATCTGGGGGGCAGGGGGCACGAGACCCAGTACTTC
CASSFNLGGRGHETQYF
>.|TRBJ2-1|TRBV2|.
TGTGCCAGCCTGTTGTGGGACTACAGGGAAGAGCAGTTCTTC
CASLLWDYREEQFF
>.|TRBJ2-3|TRBV27|.
TGTGCCAGCAGTACCGTCAGGGGCGCAGATACGCAGTATTTT
CASSTVRGADTQYF
>TRBD1|TRBJ1-5|TRBV18|.
TGTGCCAGCTCCTCCGGGACAGGGGGGAATCAGCCCCAGCATTTT
CASSSGTGGNQPQHF
>.|TRBJ2-5|TRBV5-8|.
TGTGCCAGCAGCTTATATCCAGGGTCAGAGACCCAGTACTTC
CASSLYPGSETQYF
>.|TRBJ1-1|TRBV7-3|.
TGTGCCAGCAGCTTAGGTGGAGGAAACACTGAAGCTTTCTTT
CASSLGGGNTEAFF
>TRBD1|TRBJ1-1|TRBV7-3|.
TGTGCCAGCAGCTTAGGACAGGGCTCCACTGAAGCTTTCTTT
CASSLGQGSTEAFF
>TRBD1|TRBJ2-7|TRBV7-9|.
TGTGCCAGCAGCTGGGATACTAGGACAGGGGCGGCGTACTTC
CASSWDTRTGAAYF
>.|TRBJ2-7|TRBV18|.
TGTGCCAGCTCATCGACACCACCGACAGTTACCTACGAGCAGTACTTC
CASSSTPPTVTYEQYF
>.|TRBJ2-1|TRBV6-4|.
TGTGCCAGCAGTGAGGGAGGAGAGGGGGAGCAGTTCTTC
CASSEGGEGEQFF
>TRBD1|TRBJ1-1|TRBV25-1|.
TGTGCCAGCAGGAGAAGGGACAGGTTGAACACTGAAGCTTTCTTT
CASRRRDRLNTEAFF
>TRBD1|TRBJ2-1|TRBV6-4|few
TGTGCCAGCAGTGACGAGGGGGCGAGCTCCTACAATGAGCAGTTCTTC
CASSDEGASSYNEQFF
>.|TRBJ1-5|TRBV5-1|.
TGCGCCAGCAGCTTGGGATTTCAGGGTGGTCAGCCCCAGCATTTT
CASSLGFQGGQPQHF
>.|TRBJ1-2|TRBV18|.
TGTGCCAGCTCACCGGTACAGGATTCCTATGGCTACACCTTC
CASSPVQDSYGYTF
>.|TRBJ1-4|TRBV6-6|.
TGTGCCAGCAGTTACTCGACAGGAAAACTGTTTTTT
CASSYSTGKLFF
>.|TRBJ1-2|TRBV11-2|once
TGTGCCAGCAGCTCCTCCCTCAACTATGGCTACACCTTC
CASSSSLNYGYTF
>.|TRBJ2-2|TRBV7-2|.
TGTGCCAGCAGCCTGGGCAGGGGATACACCGGGGAGCTGTTTTTT
CASSLGRGYTGELFF
>TRBD2|TRBJ2-1|TRBV4-1|once
TGCGCCAGCAGCCAAGATAGGCGGGAGTTTACCTGGCACTACAATGAGCAGTTCTTC
CASSQDRREFTWHYNEQFF
>.|TRBJ2-7|TRBV7-9|.
TGTGCCAGCAGCCCCCAAGCCCGAGTATACGAGCAGTACTTC
CASSPQARVYEQYF
>TRBD2|TRBJ2-7|TRBV6-5|.
TGTGCCAGCAGTTCGCTAGCGGGAATGGCCTACGAGCAGTACTTC
CASSSLAGMAYEQYF
>.|TRBJ2-2|TRBV4-1|.
TGCGCCAGCAGCCAAGCTGGAGGGGGCAATGGAGGCACCGGGGAGCTGTTTTTT
CASSQAGGGNGGTGELFF
>.|TRBJ2-5|TRBV4-3|.
TGCGCCAGCAGCCAAGATTCGGAGAGGTGGCGACTACACGGGGGTGAGACCCAGTACTTC
CASSQDSERWRLHGGETQYF